Shown below are 19 T cell receptor beta chains from a single sample sequenced in a study of siplizumab effects on memory and regulatory T cells. TCRdb's copy holds only in-frame clones and misses some; the assay was immunoSEQ multiplex PCR. The sample shows approximately 75,000 clones, 93% of them seen only once. The sequenced material came from CD8+ T cells sorted from blood. The receptors were gathered from a human donor in good health.

The V and J genes are TRBV7-9 and TRBJ2-1; D perhaps matches TRBD1 (6 bases). V lost 5 bases and J lost 5, with 16 bases in between. The germline V gene encodes CDR1 SEHNR and CDR2 FQNEAQ (reference sequence). The length of the CDR3 is 15 residues. This chain's CDR3 is CASSRTAYLHNEQFF. The DNA for the CDR3 is TGTGCCAGCAGCCGGACAGCTTATCTTCACAATGAGCAGTTCTTC.

This clone counts as medium-sized. The chain couples TRBV4-3 to TRBJ2-6; D gene ambiguous. With 0 bases removed from V and 0 bases from J, the gap between germline ends came to 6 bases. This CDR3 is 16 amino acids long. CDR1 LGHNA and CDR2 YSLEER come from the germline V gene. The CDR3 here is CASSQDSLSGANVLTF. The CDR3 DNA reads TGCGCCAGCAGCCAAGACAGTCTCTCTGGGGCCAACGTCCTGACTTTC.

The rearrangement joins TRBV19 to TRBJ2-3, with 10 bases fitting TRBD1. From germline, CDR1 is LNHDA and CDR2 SQIVND (reference sequence). Trimming removed 8 bases from V and 5 bases from J; junction bases left unmatched: 7. The CDR3 extends over 14 amino acids. CDR3 sequence (DNA): TGTGCCAGTCAGACAGGGGGCTCAGTAGATACGCAGTATTTT. Its protein is CASQTGGSVDTQYF.

V usage is TRBV27 and J usage is TRBJ2-2, with 9 bases lining up with TRBD2. The J segment lost 2 bases and the V segment lost 3 bases, leaving 7 bases of the junction unmatched. Germline V lookup: CDR1 MNHEY, CDR2 SMNVEV (reference sequence). The CDR3 totals 17 residues. The CDR3 coding sequence is TGTGCCAGCAGTTTGGAAGGAGCGGGGGGTAACACCGGGGAGCTGTTTTTT. Protein product: CASSLEGAGGNTGELFF.

The chain recombines TRBV6-6 with TRBJ2-7, with D unresolved. Germline loops: CDR1 MNHNY, CDR2 SVGAGI (reference sequence). Between the trimmed V and J ends, which lost 0 bases and 4 bases, there was a span of 4 bases. The CDR3 consists of 12 residues. CDR3 bases: TGTGCCAGCAGTTACTCCCCTTACGAGCAGTACTTC. This encodes CASSYSPYEQYF.

This chain links TRBV2 with TRBJ1-1; D might be TRBD1 (5 bases). The CDR3 is 13 residues long. Germline CDR1 is SNHLY and CDR2 is FYNNEI. The V end was cut by 4 bases, the J end by 10 bases, with 16 bases between. CDR3 coding DNA: TGTGCCAGCAGTGGGGGGTGGGATCAGGGAGCTTTCTTT. It encodes CASSGGWDQGAFF. The entire variable domain, with the rest obtained from reference TRBV2 and TRBJ1-1, is as follows: EPEVTQTPSHQVTQMGQEVILRCVPISNHLYFYWYRQILGQKVEFLVSFYNNEISEKSEIFDDQFSVERPDGSNFTLKIRSTKLEDSAMYFCASSGGWDQGAFFGQGTRLTVV.

The CDR3 bases are TGTGCCAGCGGGTGGGTAGGATTCGGGGAGGCTGAAGCTTTCTTT. Residues: CASGWVGFGEAEAFF. The chain employs TRBV6-1 and TRBJ1-1; D gene uncertain. In germline, CDR1 is MNHNS, CDR2 SASEGT. The CDR3 runs 15 residues. V lost 8 bases to trimming and J lost 6 bases, with 22 bases between them.

The J gene is TRBJ2-2, the V gene TRBV5-6; D is possibly TRBD2 (6 bases). The CDR3 loop spans 16 amino acids. Trimming took 0 bases from V and 4 from J, leaving 13 bases between them. Germline lookup yields CDR1 SGHDT and CDR2 YYEEEE. CDR3 DNA: TGTGCCAGCAGCTTGGCAGGCGGGGACGGCACCGGGGAGCTGTTTTTT. It translates to CASSLAGGDGTGELFF.

The chain uses TRBV19 and TRBJ2-1, with D hard to call. The V end was cut by 9 bases, the J end by 0 bases, with 9 bases between. This CDR3 has 13 residues. Germline CDR1 LNHDA, CDR2 SQIVND (reference sequence). The CDR3 protein is CASRAPSYNEQFF. The CDR3, as DNA: TGTGCCAGCAGAGCGCCCTCCTACAATGAGCAGTTCTTC.

The chain uses TRBV5-4 and TRBJ2-7; 8 nucleotides agree with TRBD1. The V segment lost 0 bases and the J segment 3 bases; nucleotides outside the gene matches: 2. Germline V gene data show CDR1 as SGHNT and CDR2 as YYREEE (reference sequence). The CDR3 contains 14 residues. CDR3 sequence (DNA): TGTGCCAGCAGCTTGGGGGGGACAGGCTACGAGCAGTACTTC. Protein sequence: CASSLGGTGYEQYF.

This CDR3 reads CASSDSLFSYNSPLHF. CDR3 in DNA: TGTGCCAGCAGTGACTCTCTGTTCTCCTATAATTCACCCCTCCACTTT. This chain uses TRBV6-4 with TRBJ1-6; D gene ambiguous. CDR3 size: 16 residues. Trimming took off 0 bases at V and 0 bases at J, with 6 bases between the two ends. Germline CDR1 MRHNA, CDR2 SNTAGT.

The chain links TRBV7-7 to TRBJ2-7; 8 bases are shared with TRBD1. This CDR3 region has 14 residues. Germline CDR1 and CDR2: SSHAT and FNYEAQ (reference sequence). J was trimmed by 2 bases and V by 4 bases; bases with no gene match: 4. CDR3 residues: CASSSGTGPYEQYF. The DNA of the CDR3 is TGTGCCAGCAGCTCGGGGACAGGCCCCTACGAGCAGTACTTC.

The gene calls are TRBV7-3 and TRBJ2-3; 13 bases are shared with TRBD2. Germline assignment: CDR1 SGHTA and CDR2 FQGTGA. CDR3 size: 16 residues. The V gene end was trimmed by 5 bases and the J gene end by 3 bases; junction bases not matched to a gene: 5. The CDR3 loop is CASSPRTSGGTDTQYF. The CDR3 DNA reads TGTGCCAGCAGCCCACGGACTAGCGGGGGAACAGATACGCAGTATTTT.

This chain uses TRBV5-6 with TRBJ1-6, with unresolved D. CDR3 length: 12 amino acids. Germline CDR1 is SGHDT and CDR2 is YYEEEE. The V and J ends lost 4 bases and 13 bases respectively, with 12 bases between them. CDR3 nucleotide sequence: TGTGCCAGCAGCCAGCAAGGGTACCCCCTCCACTTT. It translates to CASSQQGYPLHF.

The chain employs TRBV19 and TRBJ2-5; D is perhaps TRBD1 (5 bases). The CDR3 sequence is 14 residues long. V dropped 3 bases and J dropped 5 bases, with 13 bases sitting between them. Germline loops: CDR1 LNHDA, CDR2 SQIVND (reference sequence). The CDR3 DNA reads as TGTGCCAGTAGTATGACAGCGTCCGTGGAGACCCAGTACTTC. Amino acid sequence: CASSMTASVETQYF.

This chain uses TRBV9 with TRBJ2-7; 9 nucleotides line up with TRBD2. CDR3 length: 14 amino acids. V gave up 3 bases and J gave up 2 bases; unmatched junction bases: 3. From germline, CDR1 is SGDLS and CDR2 YYNGEE. The CDR3 DNA reads TGTGCCAGCAGCGCTAGCGGGGATACCTACGAGCAGTACTTC. As protein: CASSASGDTYEQYF.

The rearrangement links TRBV4-1 to TRBJ1-1; a weak D match, TRBD1 (5 bases). Germline values: CDR1 MGHRA, CDR2 YSYEKL. The CDR3 totals 13 residues. V was clipped by 0 bases and J by 7 bases, with 9 bases between them. Here the CDR3 DNA reads TGCGCCAGCAGCCAAGAGGGGGGTGGTGAAGCTTTCTTT. Translation: CASSQEGGGEAFF.

The chain recombines TRBV10-3 with TRBJ2-7; tentative D call: TRBD1 (5 bases). The CDR3 length is 13 residues. Germline CDR1 is ENHRY and CDR2 is SYGVKD. V lost 0 bases and J lost 6, with 9 bases in between. Here the CDR3 reads CAISESAGFEQYF. CDR3 DNA sequence: TGTGCCATCAGTGAGTCTGCAGGGTTCGAGCAGTACTTC.

The chain recombines TRBV21-1 with TRBJ2-6; the table names TRBD2, a call not compared with the DNA. TRBV21-1 is listed as a pseudogene. The CDR3 is 10 residues long. As DNA, the CDR3 is TGTGCCAGCAGCGGGTTTGACTGGGCTTTC. The encoded protein is CASSGFDWAF.